This note documents a single T cell receptor beta chain sequence. The data were obtained in a study of blood T cell repertoires in COVID-19. Overall study: The analysed material was cDNA or gDNA that came from T cells, B-cell-depleted T cells, or PBMCs.

Seattle's enrolled individuals joined amid active infection and were then monitored longitudinally. Using immunoSEQ multiplex PCR, the repertoire was profiled, and TCRdb retains in-frame clones only, with some absent. The table lists about 200,000 clones, 84% of them singletons. This CDR3 region has 13 residues. V was pared by 4 bases and J by 4 bases, with 11 bases between. Germline V gives CDR1 SGDLS, CDR2 YYNGEE. The material sequenced was peripheral blood. The V and J genes are TRBV9 and TRBJ1-2; D perhaps matches TRBD1 (5 bases). The receptor's source is a woman aged 80 or older with COVID-19, enrolled during active disease. As DNA, the CDR3 is TGTGCCAGCAGCCCAGACAGCTTCTATGGCTACACCTTC. The encoded protein is CASSPDSFYGYTF.